The TCR beta chain under discussion was sequenced for a study of cytomegalovirus exposure and HLA in healthy donors. PCR involved 60 Vbeta and 13 Jbeta primers. Libraries were prepared by immunoSEQ multiplex PCR; TCRdb keeps only in-frame clonotypes and omits some of them. The data contain 120,000 or so clones, 75% to 90% of them singletons. The source of this sequence is a male donor in good health and CMV-seronegative. Sequencing used PBMCs.

CDR3 sequence: CASSLQGERTEAFF. Written as DNA, the CDR3 is TGTGCCAGCAGCCTACAGGGGGAGAGGACTGAAGCTTTCTTT. The J gene is TRBJ1-1, the V gene TRBV6-4, with TRBD1 matching 8 bases. The ends lost 6 bases at V and 5 bases at J; junction bases unmatched: 8. Looked up from germline, CDR1 is MRHNA and CDR2 is SNTAGT. This CDR3 contains 14 residues.